The clone carrying this T cell receptor beta chain was seen once. This sample is drawn from a study of T cell changes during pregnancy in multiple sclerosis. Trimming took 6 bases from V and 4 from J, leaving 10 bases between them. Germline CDR1 is MDHEN and CDR2 is SYDVKM. The CDR3 length is 12 residues. Generated by immunoSEQ multiplex PCR, the TCRdb table keeps only in-frame clones and is missing some. Altogether about 30,000 clones are present, roughly nine tenths being singletons, with the ten largest covering 6.5% to 7%. This specimen was CD8+ T cells from peripheral blood mononuclear cells, taken in the second trimester of pregnancy. V and J are TRBV28 and TRBJ2-7; maybe TRBD1 (5 bases). The TCR was taken from a female donor with multiple sclerosis, enrolled in a pregnancy study. The CDR3 reads CASRGRAYEQYF. CDR3 coding DNA: TGTGCCAGCAGAGGCAGGGCTTACGAGCAGTACTTC. The entire variable domain, with the rest obtained from reference TRBV28 and TRBJ2-7, is as follows: DVKVTQSSRYLVKRTGEKVFLECVQDMDHENMFWYRQDPGLGLRLIYFSYDVKMKEKGDIPEGYSVSREKKERFSLILESASTNQTSMYLCASRGRAYEQYFGPGTRLTVT.